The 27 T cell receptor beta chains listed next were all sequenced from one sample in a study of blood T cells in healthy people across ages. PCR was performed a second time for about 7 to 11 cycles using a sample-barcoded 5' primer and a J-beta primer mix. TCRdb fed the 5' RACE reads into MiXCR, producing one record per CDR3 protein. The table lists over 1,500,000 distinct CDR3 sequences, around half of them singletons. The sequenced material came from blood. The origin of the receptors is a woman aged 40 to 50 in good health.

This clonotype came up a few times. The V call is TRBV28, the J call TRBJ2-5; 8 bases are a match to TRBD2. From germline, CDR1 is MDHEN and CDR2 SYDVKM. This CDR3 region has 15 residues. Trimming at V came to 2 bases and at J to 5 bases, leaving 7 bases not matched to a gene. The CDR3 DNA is TGTGCCAGCAGTTTAGGGGAAGCGGGGGTGGAGACCCAGTACTTC. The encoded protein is CASSLGEAGVETQYF. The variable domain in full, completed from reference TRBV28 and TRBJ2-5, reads DVKVTQSSRYLVKRTGEKVFLECVQDMDHENMFWYRQDPGLGLRLIYFSYDVKMKEKGDIPEGYSVSREKKERFSLILESASTNQTSMYLCASSLGEAGVETQYFGPGTRLLVL.

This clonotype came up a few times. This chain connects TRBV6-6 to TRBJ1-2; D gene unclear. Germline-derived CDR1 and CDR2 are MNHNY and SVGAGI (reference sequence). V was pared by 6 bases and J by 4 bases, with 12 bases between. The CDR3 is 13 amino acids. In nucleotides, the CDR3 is TGTGCCAGCAGCCCCCCGACGGTCTATGGCTACACCTTC. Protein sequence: CASSPPTVYGYTF.

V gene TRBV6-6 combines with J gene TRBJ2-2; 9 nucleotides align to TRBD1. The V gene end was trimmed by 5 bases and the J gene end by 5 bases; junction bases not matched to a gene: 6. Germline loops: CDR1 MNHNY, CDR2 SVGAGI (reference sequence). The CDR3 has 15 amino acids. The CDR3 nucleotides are TGTGCCAGCAGTAGACAGGGGGTCCGGACCGGGGAGCTGTTTTTT. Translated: CASSRQGVRTGELFF.

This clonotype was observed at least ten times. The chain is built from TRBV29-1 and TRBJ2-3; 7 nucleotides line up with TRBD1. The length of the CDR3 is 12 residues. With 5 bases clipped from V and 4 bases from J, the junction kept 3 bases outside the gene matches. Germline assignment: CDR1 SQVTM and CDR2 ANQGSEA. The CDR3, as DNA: TGCAGCGTTCGACAGGGCCCAGATACGCAGTATTTT. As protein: CSVRQGPDTQYF.

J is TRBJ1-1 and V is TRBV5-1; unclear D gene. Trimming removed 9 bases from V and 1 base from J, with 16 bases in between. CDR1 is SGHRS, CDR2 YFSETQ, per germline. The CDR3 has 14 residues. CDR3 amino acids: CATSVSGENTEAFF. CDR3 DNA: TGCGCCACTTCGGTGTCTGGGGAGAACACTGAAGCTTTCTTT.

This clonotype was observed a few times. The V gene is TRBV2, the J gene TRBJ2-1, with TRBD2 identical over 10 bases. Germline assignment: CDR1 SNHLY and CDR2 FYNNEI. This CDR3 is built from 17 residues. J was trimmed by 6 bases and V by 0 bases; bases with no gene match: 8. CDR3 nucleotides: TGTGCCAGCAGTGAAGCGCTTCTAGCGGGGGACCTCAATGAGCAGTTCTTC. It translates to CASSEALLAGDLNEQFF. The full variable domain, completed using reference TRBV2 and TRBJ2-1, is EPEVTQTPSHQVTQMGQEVILRCVPISNHLYFYWYRQILGQKVEFLVSFYNNEISEKSEIFDDQFSVERPDGSNFTLKIRSTKLEDSAMYFCASSEALLAGDLNEQFFGPGTRLTVL.

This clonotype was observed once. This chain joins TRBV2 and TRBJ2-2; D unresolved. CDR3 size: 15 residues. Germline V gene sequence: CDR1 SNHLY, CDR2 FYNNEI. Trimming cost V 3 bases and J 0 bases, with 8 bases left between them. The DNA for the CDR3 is TGTGCCAGCAGTGACGAGTTCGCGAACACCGGGGAGCTGTTTTTT. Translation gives CASSDEFANTGELFF.

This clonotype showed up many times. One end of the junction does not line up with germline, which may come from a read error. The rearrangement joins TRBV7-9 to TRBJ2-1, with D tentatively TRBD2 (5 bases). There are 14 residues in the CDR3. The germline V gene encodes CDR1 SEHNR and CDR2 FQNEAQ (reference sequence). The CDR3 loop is CASSLAGTYNEQFF. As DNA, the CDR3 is TGCGCCAGCAGCTTGGCCGGGACCTACAATGAGCAGTTCTTC.

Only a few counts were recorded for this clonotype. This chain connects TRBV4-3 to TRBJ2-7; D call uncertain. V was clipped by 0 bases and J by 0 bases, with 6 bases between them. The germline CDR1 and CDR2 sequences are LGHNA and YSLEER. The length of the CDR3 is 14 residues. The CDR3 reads CASSQDPDSYEQYF. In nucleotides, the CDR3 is TGCGCCAGCAGCCAAGATCCAGACTCCTACGAGCAGTACTTC.

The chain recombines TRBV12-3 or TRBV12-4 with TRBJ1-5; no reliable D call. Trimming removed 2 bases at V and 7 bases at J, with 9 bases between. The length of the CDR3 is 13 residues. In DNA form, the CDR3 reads TGTGCCAGCAGTTTAAAGGGAGGACAGCCCCAGCATTTT. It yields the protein CASSLKGGQPQHF.

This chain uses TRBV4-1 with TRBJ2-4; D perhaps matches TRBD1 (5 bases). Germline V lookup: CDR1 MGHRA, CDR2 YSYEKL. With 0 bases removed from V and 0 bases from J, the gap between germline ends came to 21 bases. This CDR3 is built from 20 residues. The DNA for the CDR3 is TGCGCCAGCAGCCAAGATCTTGAGGAGAAGACAGTTCTAGCCAAAAACATTCAGTACTTC. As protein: CASSQDLEEKTVLAKNIQYF.

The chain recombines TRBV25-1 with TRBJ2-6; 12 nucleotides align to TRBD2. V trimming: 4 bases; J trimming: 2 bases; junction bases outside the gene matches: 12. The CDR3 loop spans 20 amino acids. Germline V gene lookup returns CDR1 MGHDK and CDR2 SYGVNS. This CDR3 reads CASSAFLAGGPATGANVLTF. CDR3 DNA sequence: TGTGCCAGCAGTGCATTCCTAGCGGGGGGGCCGGCAACTGGGGCCAACGTCCTGACTTTC.

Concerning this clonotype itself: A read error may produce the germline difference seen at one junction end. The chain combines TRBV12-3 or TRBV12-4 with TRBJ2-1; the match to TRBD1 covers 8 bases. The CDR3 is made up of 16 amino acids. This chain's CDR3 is CASSPAPGQAYNEQLF. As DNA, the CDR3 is TGTGCCAGCAGTCCAGCTCCGGGACAGGCGTACAATGAGCAGTTATTC.

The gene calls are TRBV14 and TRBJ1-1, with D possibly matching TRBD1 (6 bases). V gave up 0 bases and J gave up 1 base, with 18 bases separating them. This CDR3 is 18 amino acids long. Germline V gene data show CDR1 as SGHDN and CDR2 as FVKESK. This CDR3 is CASSQDDRDILGNTEAFF. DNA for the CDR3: TGTGCCAGCAGCCAAGATGACCGGGACATATTGGGGAACACTGAAGCTTTCTTT.

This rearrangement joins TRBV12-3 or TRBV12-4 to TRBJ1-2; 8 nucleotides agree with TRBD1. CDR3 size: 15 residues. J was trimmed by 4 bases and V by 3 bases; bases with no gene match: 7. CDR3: CASSLFTGGGYGYTF. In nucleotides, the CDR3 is TGTGCCAGCAGTTTGTTCACAGGGGGAGGCTATGGCTACACCTTC.

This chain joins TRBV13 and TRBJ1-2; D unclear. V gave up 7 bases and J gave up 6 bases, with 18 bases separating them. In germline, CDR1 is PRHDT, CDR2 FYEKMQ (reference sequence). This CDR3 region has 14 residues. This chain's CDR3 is CASTLPGGYDGYTF. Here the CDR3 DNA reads TGTGCCAGCACACTTCCCGGAGGGTATGATGGCTACACCTTC.

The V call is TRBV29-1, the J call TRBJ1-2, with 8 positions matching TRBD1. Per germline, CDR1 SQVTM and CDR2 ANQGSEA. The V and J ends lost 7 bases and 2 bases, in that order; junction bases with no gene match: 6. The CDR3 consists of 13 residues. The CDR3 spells CSGGTGLNYGYTF. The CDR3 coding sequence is TGCAGCGGTGGGACAGGCCTCAACTATGGCTACACCTTC.

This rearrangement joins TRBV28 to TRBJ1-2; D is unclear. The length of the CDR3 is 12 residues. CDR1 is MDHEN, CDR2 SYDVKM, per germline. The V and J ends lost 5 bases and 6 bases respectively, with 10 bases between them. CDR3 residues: CASSRRLDGYTF. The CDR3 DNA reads TGTGCCAGCAGTCGACGGTTGGATGGCTACACCTTC.

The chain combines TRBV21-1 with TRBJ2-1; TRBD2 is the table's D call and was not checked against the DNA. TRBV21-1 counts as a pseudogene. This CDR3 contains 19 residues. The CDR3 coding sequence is TGTGCCAGCAGCAACGACACTAGCGGGGGGCTCGGGGTATACAATGAGCAGTTCTTC. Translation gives CASSNDTSGGLGVYNEQFF.

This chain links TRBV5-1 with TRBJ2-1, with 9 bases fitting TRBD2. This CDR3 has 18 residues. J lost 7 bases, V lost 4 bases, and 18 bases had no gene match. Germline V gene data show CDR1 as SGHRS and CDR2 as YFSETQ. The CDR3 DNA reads TGCGCCAGCAGCCTCACACTGGGCTTGCGGGGGGGCCAGAATGAGCAGTTCTTC. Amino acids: CASSLTLGLRGGQNEQFF. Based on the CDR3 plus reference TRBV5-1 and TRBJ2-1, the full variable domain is KAGVTQTPRYLIKTRGQQVTLSCSPISGHRSVSWYQQTPGQGLQFLFEYFSETQRNKGNFPGRFSGRQFSNSRSEMNVSTLELGDSALYLCASSLTLGLRGGQNEQFFGPGTRLTVL.

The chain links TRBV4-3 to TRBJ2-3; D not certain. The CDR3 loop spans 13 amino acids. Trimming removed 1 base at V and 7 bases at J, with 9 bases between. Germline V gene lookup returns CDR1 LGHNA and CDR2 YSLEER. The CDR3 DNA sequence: TGCGCCAGCAGCCAAGGTGAAGGTAATACGCAGTATTTT. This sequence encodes CASSQGEGNTQYF.

Here the CDR3 DNA reads TGTGCCAGCAGTTACGGGACTAATGCCGGGGAGCTGTTTTTT. This sequence encodes CASSYGTNAGELFF. The chain has TRBV6-2 or TRBV6-3 and TRBJ2-2, with 7 bases identical to TRBD2. Trimming at V came to 2 bases and at J to 6 bases, leaving 3 bases not matched to a gene. The CDR3 totals 14 residues. Germline values: CDR1 MNHEY, CDR2 SVGEGT.

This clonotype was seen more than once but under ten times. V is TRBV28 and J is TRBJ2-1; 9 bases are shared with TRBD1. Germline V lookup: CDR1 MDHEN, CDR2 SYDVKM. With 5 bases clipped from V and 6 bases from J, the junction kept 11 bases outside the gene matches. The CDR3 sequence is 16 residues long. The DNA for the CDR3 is TGTGCCAGCAGTGGATCCGGGACAGGGAATCCCAATGAGCAGTTCTTC. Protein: CASSGSGTGNPNEQFF.

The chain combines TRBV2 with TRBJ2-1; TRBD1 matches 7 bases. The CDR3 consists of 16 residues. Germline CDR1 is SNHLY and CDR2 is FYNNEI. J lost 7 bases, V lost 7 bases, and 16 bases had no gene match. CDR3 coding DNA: TGTGCCAGCACCTATAACCGGGACAGTGGGTGGAATGAGCAGTTCTTC. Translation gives CASTYNRDSGWNEQFF. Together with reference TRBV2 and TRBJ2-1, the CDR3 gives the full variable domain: EPEVTQTPSHQVTQMGQEVILRCVPISNHLYFYWYRQILGQKVEFLVSFYNNEISEKSEIFDDQFSVERPDGSNFTLKIRSTKLEDSAMYFCASTYNRDSGWNEQFFGPGTRLTVL.

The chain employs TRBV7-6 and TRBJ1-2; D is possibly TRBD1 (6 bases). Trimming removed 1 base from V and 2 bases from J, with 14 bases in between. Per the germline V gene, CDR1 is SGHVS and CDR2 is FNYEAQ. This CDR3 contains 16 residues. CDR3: CASSLVPGGANYGYTF. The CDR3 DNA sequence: TGTGCCAGCAGCTTAGTCCCCGGGGGCGCAAACTATGGCTACACCTTC.

The CDR3 DNA follows: TGTGCCAGCAGGTCCCCCGGGACAGCGGCCCTCTACGAGCAGTACTTC. Its protein product is CASRSPGTAALYEQYF. The genes are TRBV27 and TRBJ2-7; 7 nucleotides agree with TRBD1. The CDR3 spans 16 residues. Germline lookup yields CDR1 MNHEY and CDR2 SMNVEV (reference sequence). V lost 6 bases, J lost 3 bases, and 14 bases stayed unmatched.

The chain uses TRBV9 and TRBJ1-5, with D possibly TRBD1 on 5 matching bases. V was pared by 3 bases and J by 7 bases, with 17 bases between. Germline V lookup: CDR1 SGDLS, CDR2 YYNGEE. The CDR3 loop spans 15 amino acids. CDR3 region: CASSARGDGGQPQHF. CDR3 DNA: TGTGCCAGCAGCGCCCGGGGGGACGGAGGACAGCCCCAGCATTTT.